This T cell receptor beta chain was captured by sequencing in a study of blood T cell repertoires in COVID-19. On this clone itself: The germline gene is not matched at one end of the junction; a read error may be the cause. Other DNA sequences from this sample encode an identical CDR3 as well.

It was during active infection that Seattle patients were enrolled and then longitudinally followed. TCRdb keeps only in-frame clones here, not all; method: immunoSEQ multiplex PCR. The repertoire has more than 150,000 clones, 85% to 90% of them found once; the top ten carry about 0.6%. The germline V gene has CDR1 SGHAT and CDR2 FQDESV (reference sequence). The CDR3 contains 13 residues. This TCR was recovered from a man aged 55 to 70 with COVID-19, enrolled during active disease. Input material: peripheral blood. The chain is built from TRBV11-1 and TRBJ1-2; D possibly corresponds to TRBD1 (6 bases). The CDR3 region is CASSLNRDYGYTF. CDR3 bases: TGTGCTAGCAGCTTGAACAGGGACTATGGCTACACCTTC.